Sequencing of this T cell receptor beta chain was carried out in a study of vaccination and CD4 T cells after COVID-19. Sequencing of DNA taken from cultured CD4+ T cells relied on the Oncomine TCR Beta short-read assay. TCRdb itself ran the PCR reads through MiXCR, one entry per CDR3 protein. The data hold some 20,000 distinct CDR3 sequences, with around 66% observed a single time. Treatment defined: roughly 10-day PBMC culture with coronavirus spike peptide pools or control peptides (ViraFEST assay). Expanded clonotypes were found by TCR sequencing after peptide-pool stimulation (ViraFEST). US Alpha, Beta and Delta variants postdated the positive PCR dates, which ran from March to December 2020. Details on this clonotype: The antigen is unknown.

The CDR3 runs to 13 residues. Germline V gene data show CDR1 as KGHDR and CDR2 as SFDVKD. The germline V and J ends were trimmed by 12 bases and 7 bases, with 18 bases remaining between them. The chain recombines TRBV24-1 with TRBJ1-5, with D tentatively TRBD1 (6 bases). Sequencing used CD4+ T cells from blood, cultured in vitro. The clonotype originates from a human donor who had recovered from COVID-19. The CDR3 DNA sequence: TGTGCCTCCGGGGGCCCAGCTGGCCAGCCCCAGCATTTT. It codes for CASGGPAGQPQHF.